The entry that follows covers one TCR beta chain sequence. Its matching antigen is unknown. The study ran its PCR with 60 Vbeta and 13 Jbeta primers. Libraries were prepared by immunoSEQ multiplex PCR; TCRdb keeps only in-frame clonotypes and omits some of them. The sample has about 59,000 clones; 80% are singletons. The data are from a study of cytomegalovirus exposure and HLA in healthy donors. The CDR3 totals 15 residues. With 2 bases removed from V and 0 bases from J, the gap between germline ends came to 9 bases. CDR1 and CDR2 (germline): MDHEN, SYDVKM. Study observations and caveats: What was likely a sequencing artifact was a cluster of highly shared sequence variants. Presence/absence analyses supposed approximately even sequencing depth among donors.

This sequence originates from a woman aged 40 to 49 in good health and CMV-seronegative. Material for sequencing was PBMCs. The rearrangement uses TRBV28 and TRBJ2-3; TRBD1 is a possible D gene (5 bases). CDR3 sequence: CASSLQGRSTDTQYF. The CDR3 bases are TGTGCCAGCAGTTTACAGGGCAGAAGCACAGATACGCAGTATTTT.